The source of this TCR beta chain is a study of memory CD4+ T cells and cytomegalovirus serostatus. Study at large: Donors were healthy Belgian adults, some 10 CMV seropositive and some 24 seronegative.

The V gene's germline CDR1 is MNHEY and CDR2 SVGAGI. This CDR3 has 14 residues. V was clipped by 5 bases and J by 5 bases, with 15 bases between them. The sort gate was single viable CD3+CD4+CD8-CD45RO+ cells for memory CD4+ T cells. In the study's own analysis: After removing out-of-frame reads, around 2.2 million distinct TCRbeta sequences remained. Sequenced by immunoSEQ multiplex PCR; TCRdb stores in-frame clones only, minus some. V, J and clone size derive from that table, while D and trimming were established from the DNA sequence. The table has 38,000 or so clones, roughly three quarters seen once; the top ten hold about 0.79%.

The sequence was obtained from an adult in good health and CMV-seronegative. The chain carries TRBV6-5 and TRBJ2-5, with a tentative D call TRBD1 (5 bases). The sample consisted of memory CD4+ T cells from blood. CDR3 sequence: CASSPGWGYETQYF. As DNA, the CDR3 is TGTGCCAGCAGTCCTGGGTGGGGCTACGAGACCCAGTACTTC.